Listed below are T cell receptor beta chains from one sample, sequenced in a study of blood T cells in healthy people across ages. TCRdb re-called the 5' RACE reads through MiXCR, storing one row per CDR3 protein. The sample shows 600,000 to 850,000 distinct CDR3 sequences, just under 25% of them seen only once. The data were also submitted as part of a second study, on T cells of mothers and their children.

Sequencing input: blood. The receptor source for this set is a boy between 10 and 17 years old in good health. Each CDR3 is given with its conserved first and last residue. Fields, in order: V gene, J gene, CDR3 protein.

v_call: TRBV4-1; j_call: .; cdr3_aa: CASSQDLFQDPIYEQYF
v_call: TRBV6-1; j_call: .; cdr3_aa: CASSEIYEQFF
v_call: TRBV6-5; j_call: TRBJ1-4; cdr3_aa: CASSYSRQGTSNEKLFF
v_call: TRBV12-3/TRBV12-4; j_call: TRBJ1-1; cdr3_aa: CASSPGPTLMRTEAFF
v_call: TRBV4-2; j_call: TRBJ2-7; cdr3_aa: CASSQLEAGTSGSRQYF
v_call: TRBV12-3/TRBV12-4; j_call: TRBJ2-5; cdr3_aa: CASSLGEAETQYF
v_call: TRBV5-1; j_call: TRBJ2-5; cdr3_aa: CASSLTGYEETQYF
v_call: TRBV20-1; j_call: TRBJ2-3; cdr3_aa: CSASQGDPTDTQYF
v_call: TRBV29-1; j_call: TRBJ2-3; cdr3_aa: CSVQGRGSTDTQYF
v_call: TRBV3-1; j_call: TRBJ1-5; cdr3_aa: CASSPPSGRGPNSNQPQHF
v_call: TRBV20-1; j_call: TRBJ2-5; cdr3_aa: CSAIGYRSSETQYF
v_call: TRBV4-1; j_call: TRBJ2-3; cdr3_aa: CASSQPGGDTQYF
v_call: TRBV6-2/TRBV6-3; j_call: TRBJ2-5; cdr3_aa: CASSRPPFAGTETQYF
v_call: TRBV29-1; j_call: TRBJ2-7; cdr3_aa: CSVKDPGLSYEQYF
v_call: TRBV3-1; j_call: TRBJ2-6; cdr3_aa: CASSQDGTSGTGANVLTF
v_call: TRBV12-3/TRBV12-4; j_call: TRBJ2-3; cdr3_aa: CASSLLGLAGGGPPDTQYF
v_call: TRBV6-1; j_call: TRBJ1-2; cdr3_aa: CASSERTYGYTF
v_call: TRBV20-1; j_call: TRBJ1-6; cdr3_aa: CSARSRFPDSPLHF
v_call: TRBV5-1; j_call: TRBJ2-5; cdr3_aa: CASSLTDSKQETQYF
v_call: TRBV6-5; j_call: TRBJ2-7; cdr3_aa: CASSPTSGDYEQYF
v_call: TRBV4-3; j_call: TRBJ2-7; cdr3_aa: CASSQALYYEQYF
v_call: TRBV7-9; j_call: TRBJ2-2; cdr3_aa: CASSKSSGVNTGELFF
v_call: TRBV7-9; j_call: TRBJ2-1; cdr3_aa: CASSQVAEAYNEQFF
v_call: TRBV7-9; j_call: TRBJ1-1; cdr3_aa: CASSFTGARNTEAFF
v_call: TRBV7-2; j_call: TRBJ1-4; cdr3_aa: CASSLQGWPNEKLFF
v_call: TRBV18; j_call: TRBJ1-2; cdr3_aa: CASSPDRQVGGYTF
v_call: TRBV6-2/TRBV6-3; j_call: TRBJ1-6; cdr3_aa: CASSYSTGSPLHF
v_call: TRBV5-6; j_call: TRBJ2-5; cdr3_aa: CASSLEQGKTQYF
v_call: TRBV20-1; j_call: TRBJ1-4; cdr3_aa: CSASSADEKLFF
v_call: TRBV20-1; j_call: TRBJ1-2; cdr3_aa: CSARVKGDVYGYTF
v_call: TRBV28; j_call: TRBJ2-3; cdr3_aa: CASSLNLREWADTQYF
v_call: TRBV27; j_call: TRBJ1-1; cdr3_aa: CASSFWAPAASNTEAFF
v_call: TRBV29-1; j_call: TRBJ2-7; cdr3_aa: CSVVSGRAYEQYF
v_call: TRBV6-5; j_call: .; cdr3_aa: CASKGGYYNEQFF
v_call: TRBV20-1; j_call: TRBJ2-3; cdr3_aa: CSAPTDTQYF
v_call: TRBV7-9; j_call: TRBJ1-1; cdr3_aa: CASSAKAGRTLEAFF
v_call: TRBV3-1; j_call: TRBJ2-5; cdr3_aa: CASSQRAAREQYF
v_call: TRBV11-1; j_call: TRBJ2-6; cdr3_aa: CASSLDKTAGANVLTF
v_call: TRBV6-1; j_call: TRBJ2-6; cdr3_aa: CASRGSTGTGANVLTF
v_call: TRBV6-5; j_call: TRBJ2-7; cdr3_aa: CASRGQGAEYEQYF
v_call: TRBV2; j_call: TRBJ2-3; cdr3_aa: CASSASTGGGTDTQYF
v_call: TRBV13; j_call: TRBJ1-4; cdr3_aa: CASQWSRVNEKLFF
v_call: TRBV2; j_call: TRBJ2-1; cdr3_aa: CASTGATNEQFF
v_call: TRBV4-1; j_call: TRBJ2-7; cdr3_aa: CASRLLAGLSYEQYF
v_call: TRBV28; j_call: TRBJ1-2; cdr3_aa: CASTLRDRPLYGYTF
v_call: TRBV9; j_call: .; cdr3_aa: CASSVQNEQFF
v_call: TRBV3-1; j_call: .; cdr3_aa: CASSQGLEQYF
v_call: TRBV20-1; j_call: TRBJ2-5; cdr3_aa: CSARSSGETQYF
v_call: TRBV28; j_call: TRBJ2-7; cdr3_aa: CASSSSRTGGHEQYF